The clone carrying this T cell receptor beta chain was observed once. Some clones are missing from TCRdb's copy, which holds only in-frame ones; the method was immunoSEQ multiplex PCR. The table records roughly 190,000 clones, around 85% of them present only once. This specimen comes from a study of blood T cell repertoires in COVID-19. Study overall: The cDNA or gDNA used as material had been derived from T cells, B-cell-depleted T cells, or PBMCs.

This CDR3 contains 15 residues. The V gene end was trimmed by 7 bases and the J gene end by 5 bases; junction bases not matched to a gene: 10. CDR1 is LNHDA, CDR2 SQIVND, per germline (reference sequence). The genes are TRBV19 and TRBJ1-5, with 8 positions matching TRBD1. The sequence derives from an older woman with acute or convalescent COVID-19. Sequenced: peripheral blood. CDR3 amino acids: CASTDRGYGDQPQHF. CDR3 bases: TGTGCCAGTACCGACAGGGGATACGGAGATCAGCCCCAGCATTTT.